A single sample is the source of the 14 T cell receptor beta chains below, sequenced in a study of T cells in localized non-small cell lung cancer. Using immunoSEQ multiplex PCR, the repertoire was profiled, and TCRdb retains in-frame clones only, with some absent. The profile shows around 79,000 clones, less than 85% of them singletons. Sequences were derived from PBMCs, sampled before any cancer treatment. The receptors here all came from a man aged 35-75 years with stage II squamous cell lung carcinoma.

The chain employs TRBV7-3 and TRBJ2-6; D unresolved. The germline gives CDR1 SGHTA, CDR2 FQGTGA. V was pared by 5 bases and J by 4 bases, with 12 bases between. The CDR3 totals 15 residues. The CDR3 sequence: CASSARTAGANVLTF. The CDR3 DNA reads as TGTGCCAGCAGCGCTCGGACGGCCGGGGCCAACGTCCTGACTTTC.

DNA for the CDR3: TGTGCCAGTAGTAGACAGGAGGGCAATGAGCAGTTCTTC. Its protein product is CASSRQEGNEQFF. The gene calls are TRBV19 and TRBJ2-1; D might be TRBD1 or TRBD2, each matching 6 bases. The CDR3 is 13 residues long. V was trimmed by 4 bases and J by 6 bases, leaving 10 bases between them. Germline CDR1 is LNHDA and CDR2 is SQIVND (reference sequence).

The rearrangement links TRBV7-9 to TRBJ2-7, with D possibly called TRBD1 or TRBD2 (6 bases each). Trimming stripped 1 base from V and 6 bases from J, with 16 bases between. The CDR3 consists of 15 residues. Per the germline V gene, CDR1 is SEHNR and CDR2 is FQNEAQ (reference sequence). CDR3 protein: CASSLGIGTGAEQYF. The CDR3 nucleotides read TGTGCCAGCAGCTTAGGCATCGGGACGGGGGCCGAGCAGTACTTC.

The chain couples TRBV6-6 to TRBJ1-6; TRBD1 matches 7 bases. Germline V gene lookup returns CDR1 MNHNY and CDR2 SVGAGI (reference sequence). The CDR3 contains 14 residues. The trim removed 7 bases at V and 10 bases at J, leaving 10 bases unmatched. This CDR3 is CASTTDRVWSPLHF. Here the CDR3 DNA reads TGTGCCAGCACCACCGACAGGGTTTGGTCACCCCTCCACTTT.

The rearrangement links TRBV9 to TRBJ1-1, with D hard to call. The germline CDR1 and CDR2 sequences are SGDLS and YYNGEE. V shed 2 bases and J shed 0 bases, with 11 bases lying between them. CDR3 length: 15 amino acids. Written as DNA, the CDR3 is TGTGCCAGCAGCGTCCGGACGGAAATGAACACTGAAGCTTTCTTT. Residues: CASSVRTEMNTEAFF.

CDR3 residues: CASSPQRGAVSPLHF. CDR3 coding DNA: TGTGCCAGCAGTCCCCAGAGGGGGGCTGTTTCACCCCTCCACTTT. The rearrangement joins TRBV6-5 to TRBJ1-6; tentatively, D is TRBD1 (6 bases). CDR3 size: 15 residues. The V end was cut by 5 bases, the J end by 9 bases, with 17 bases between. CDR1 is MNHEY and CDR2 is SVGAGI in the germline V gene.

This clone was seen just once. The rearrangement uses TRBV5-1 and TRBJ2-5; 8 positions match TRBD2. V was clipped by 3 bases and J by 2 bases; unmatched bases: 6. Looked up from germline, CDR1 is SGHRS and CDR2 is YFSETQ. This CDR3 has 15 amino acids. The chain's CDR3 is CASSSSSGSQETQYF. The CDR3 nucleotides read TGCGCCAGCAGCTCGTCTAGCGGGTCTCAAGAGACCCAGTACTTC.

This sequence joins TRBV4-1 and TRBJ2-7, with a tentative D call TRBD2 (6 bases). Germline values: CDR1 MGHRA, CDR2 YSYEKL. The V end lost 4 bases, the J end lost 5 bases, and 12 bases lay between the germline ends. CDR3 length: 13 amino acids. CDR3 DNA: TGCGCCAGCAGCCCGTATACGGGGGACGAGCAGTACTTC. Protein sequence: CASSPYTGDEQYF.

The chain employs TRBV19 and TRBJ1-1; D not certain. CDR3 size: 11 residues. The V gene lost 1 base and the J gene lost 7 bases, with 4 bases spanning the gap. The germline V gene encodes CDR1 LNHDA and CDR2 SQIVND (reference sequence). DNA of the CDR3: TGTGCCAGTAGTATAGTAGGTGAAGCTTTCTTT. This encodes CASSIVGEAFF.

The chain employs TRBV27 and TRBJ2-1; possibly TRBD1 for D (6 bases). V was pared by 5 bases and J by 6 bases, with 11 bases between. CDR3 length: 13 residues. Looked up from germline, CDR1 is MNHEY and CDR2 is SMNVEV (reference sequence). Here the CDR3 reads CASSPMGANEQFF. In nucleotides, the CDR3 is TGTGCCAGCAGTCCTATGGGGGCCAATGAGCAGTTCTTC.

This chain connects TRBV29-1 to TRBJ1-5; TRBD1 might be the D (6 bases). Germline CDR1 and CDR2: SQVTM and ANQGSEA. This CDR3 is built from 13 residues. The CDR3 bases are TGCAGTGCCTCGCAAGGGGGAAAACAGCCCCAGCATTTT. Translated: CSASQGGKQPQHF.

The V gene is TRBV29-1, the J gene TRBJ2-1; the match to TRBD1 covers 8 bases. The length of the CDR3 is 12 residues. The germline CDR1 and CDR2 sequences are SQVTM and ANQGSEA. V gave up 6 bases and J gave up 5 bases; unmatched junction bases: 3. The DNA for the CDR3 is TGCAGCGTGACAGGGGTCGACAATGAGCAGTTCTTC. Translated: CSVTGVDNEQFF.

The chain couples TRBV28 to TRBJ1-1, with TRBD1 as a possible D gene (5 bases). The germline gives CDR1 MDHEN, CDR2 SYDVKM. Trimming stripped 1 base from V and 5 bases from J, with 17 bases between. The CDR3 runs to 16 residues. The CDR3 DNA reads as TGTGCCAGCAGTTTATTCATAGTAGGGGCGAAAACTGAAGCTTTCTTT. It codes for CASSLFIVGAKTEAFF.

The rearrangement links TRBV6-5 to TRBJ1-3, with 9 nucleotides matching TRBD1. After removal of 5 bases from V and 2 bases from J, the junction contained 4 bases not matched to a gene. The V gene's germline CDR1 is MNHEY and CDR2 SVGAGI. CDR3 length: 15 residues. In nucleotides, the CDR3 is TGTGCCAGCAGTCTCCGGGACAGGGCTGGAAACACCATATATTTT. As protein: CASSLRDRAGNTIYF.